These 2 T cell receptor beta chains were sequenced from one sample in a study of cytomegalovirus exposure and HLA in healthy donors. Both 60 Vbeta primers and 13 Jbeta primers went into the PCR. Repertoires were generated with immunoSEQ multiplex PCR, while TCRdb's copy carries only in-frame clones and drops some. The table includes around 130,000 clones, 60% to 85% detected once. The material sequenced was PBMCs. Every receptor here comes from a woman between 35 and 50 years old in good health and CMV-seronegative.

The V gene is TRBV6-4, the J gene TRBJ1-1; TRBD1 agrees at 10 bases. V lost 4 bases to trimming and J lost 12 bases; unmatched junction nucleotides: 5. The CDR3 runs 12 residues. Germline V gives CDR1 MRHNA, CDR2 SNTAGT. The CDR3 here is CASSGQGAETFF. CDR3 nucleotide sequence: TGTGCCAGCAGTGGACAGGGGGCAGAGACTTTCTTT.

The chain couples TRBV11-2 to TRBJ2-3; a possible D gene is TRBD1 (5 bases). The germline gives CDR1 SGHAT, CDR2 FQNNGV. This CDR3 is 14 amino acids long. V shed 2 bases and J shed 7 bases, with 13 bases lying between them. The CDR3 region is CASSLFREGNTQYF. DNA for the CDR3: TGTGCCAGCAGCTTATTCAGGGAAGGAAATACGCAGTATTTT.